The 26 T cell receptor beta chains presented below share a single source sample, sequenced in a study of shared clonotypes between healthy human individuals. Sequencing used immunoSEQ multiplex PCR; TCRdb keeps in-frame clones, though not all of them. Of around 480,000 clones listed, 60% to 80% are singletons. Source material: PBMCs. The source is a woman in her 40s in good health. Some clones in this sample may be carry-over from other donors' samples.

V and J are TRBV5-1 and TRBJ2-3, with 12 bases lining up with TRBD1. The CDR3 is 19 amino acids. CDR1 and CDR2 (germline): SGHRS, YFSETQ. After removal of 0 bases from V and 2 bases from J, the junction contained 10 bases not matched to a gene. The CDR3 here is CASSLERDRGLGFTDTQYF. The CDR3 nucleotides read TGCGCCAGCAGCTTGGAACGGGACAGGGGGCTCGGCTTCACAGATACGCAGTATTTT.

At least ten counts were recorded for this clone. The chain joins TRBV5-1 to TRBJ2-1; possibly TRBD1 for D (5 bases). The V gene lost 0 bases and the J gene lost 9 bases, with 13 bases spanning the gap. CDR1 is SGHRS, CDR2 YFSETQ, per germline. CDR3 length equals 14 residues. CDR3 protein: CASSLGLQVGEQFF. In DNA form, the CDR3 reads TGCGCCAGCAGCTTGGGATTACAGGTCGGTGAGCAGTTCTTC.

The genes are TRBV7-9 and TRBJ2-1; the match to TRBD2 covers 7 bases. Germline lookup yields CDR1 SEHNR and CDR2 FQNEAQ (reference sequence). This CDR3 has 13 residues. J was trimmed by 7 bases and V by 1 base; bases with no gene match: 1. The DNA for the CDR3 is TGTGCCAGCAGCTTAGGACTAGCAAATGAGCAGTTCTTC. Protein: CASSLGLANEQFF.

The J gene is TRBJ2-7, the V gene TRBV7-9, with unresolved D. V lost 8 bases and J lost 4, with 6 bases in between. This CDR3 spans 10 amino acids. The V gene's germline CDR1 is SEHNR and CDR2 FQNEAQ (reference sequence). The CDR3 DNA follows: TGTGCCAGCGGCCTTTACGAGCAGTACTTC. It codes for CASGLYEQYF.

This sequence joins TRBV14 and TRBJ2-7; the D gene is possibly TRBD2 (6 bases). Deletions cut 0 bases from V and 0 bases from J, with 12 bases between. The V gene's germline CDR1 is SGHDN and CDR2 FVKESK. The CDR3 covers 16 residues. CDR3 loop: CASSQEPWDSSYEQYF. In DNA, the CDR3 is TGTGCCAGCAGCCAAGAGCCGTGGGACTCCTCCTACGAGCAGTACTTC.

This clone appeared a few times. V gene TRBV30 combines with J gene TRBJ2-2; TRBD1 aligns across 7 bases. The CDR3 has 15 residues. V was clipped by 2 bases and J by 6 bases; unmatched bases: 9. Germline CDR1 and CDR2: GTSNPN and SVGIG (reference sequence). The CDR3 DNA reads as TGTGCCTGGAGTAAGCTGACAGGGTTAGCCGGGGAGCTGTTTTTT. Translating gives CAWSKLTGLAGELFF.

CDR3 in amino acids: CASSSRDVWGETQYF. CDR3 DNA: TGTGCCAGTAGTTCTCGGGACGTGTGGGGAGAGACGCAGTATTTT. The chain employs TRBV19 and TRBJ2-3, with D possibly being TRBD1 or TRBD2 (5 bases each). The CDR3 spans 15 residues. Germline CDR1 LNHDA, CDR2 SQIVND (reference sequence). Trimming pared 5 bases from V and 9 bases from J, leaving 21 bases between.

This clone was observed a handful of times. The chain combines TRBV19 with TRBJ2-7, with 7 bases identical to TRBD2. After removal of 3 bases from V and 6 bases from J, the junction contained 8 bases not matched to a gene. This CDR3 comprises 14 residues. From germline, CDR1 is LNHDA and CDR2 SQIVND (reference sequence). CDR3 DNA sequence: TGTGCCAGTAGTATTGGTGCTAGCGGTGGCGAGCAGTACTTC. Translation gives CASSIGASGGEQYF.

This chain joins TRBV11-3 and TRBJ2-5; D not resolved. CDR3 size: 14 residues. The germline gives CDR1 SGHNT, CDR2 YENEEA. V gave up 1 base and J gave up 0 bases, with 6 bases separating them. CDR3 coding DNA: TGTGCCAGCAGCTTAGCCGCCCACCAAGAGACCCAGTACTTC. Protein product: CASSLAAHQETQYF. The full variable domain, in which reference TRBV11-3 and TRBJ2-5 provide the parts outside the CDR3, is EAGVVQSPRYKIIEKKQPVAFWCNPISGHNTLYWYLQNLGQGPELLIRYENEEAVDDSQLPKDRFSAERLKGVDSTLKIQPAELGDSAVYLCASSLAAHQETQYFGPGTRLLVL.

The V gene is TRBV27, the J gene TRBJ2-1, with D maybe TRBD2 (5 bases). There are 15 residues in the CDR3. CDR1 and CDR2 from the germline V gene are MNHEY and SMNVEV (reference sequence). V was shortened by 6 bases and J by 5 bases, with 17 bases between the two germline ends. CDR3 region: CASRPPSRVDNEQFF. As DNA, the CDR3 is TGTGCCAGCAGACCCCCCTCGAGGGTAGACAATGAGCAGTTCTTC.

A remark on this clone: This is likely an artifact of a read error, given a far larger clone one base away. The chain recombines TRBV2 with TRBJ1-1, with D tentatively TRBD1 (5 bases). CDR1 SNHLY and CDR2 FYNNEI come from the germline V gene. The CDR3 length is 12 residues. Between the trimmed V and J ends, which lost 5 bases and 10 bases, there was a span of 14 bases. This CDR3 reads CASSLQGTGAFF. CDR3 sequence (DNA): TGTGCCAGCAGTTTGCAGGGCACCGGAGCTTTCTTT.

Comments on this clone: Other nucleotide sequences in the sample specify the same CDR3. V and J are TRBV2 and TRBJ2-5, with no clear D. This CDR3 comprises 13 residues. The V end was cut by 4 bases, the J end by 1 base, with 7 bases between. Germline values: CDR1 SNHLY, CDR2 FYNNEI. The DNA of the CDR3 is TGTGCCAGCAGTGGGCGGCTCCAAGAGACCCAGTACTTC. Translation gives CASSGRLQETQYF. The complete variable domain, with remaining parts taken from reference TRBV2 and TRBJ2-5, reads EPEVTQTPSHQVTQMGQEVILRCVPISNHLYFYWYRQILGQKVEFLVSFYNNEISEKSEIFDDQFSVERPDGSNFTLKIRSTKLEDSAMYFCASSGRLQETQYFGPGTRLLVL.

V gene TRBV4-1 combines with J gene TRBJ2-1; D remains ambiguous. Germline lookup yields CDR1 MGHRA and CDR2 YSYEKL. The V end was cut by 5 bases, the J end by 1 base, with 15 bases between. This CDR3 comprises 16 residues. The DNA of the CDR3 is TGCGCCAGCAGCGAGACCCAGGCGTGGTCCTACAATGAGCAGTTCTTC. This sequence encodes CASSETQAWSYNEQFF.

The chain combines TRBV5-5 with TRBJ2-5; D is unclear. Trimming removed 0 bases from V and 2 bases from J, with 5 bases in between. This CDR3 comprises 13 residues. Germline CDR1 and CDR2: SGHKS and YYEKEE (reference sequence). CDR3 sequence (DNA): TGTGCCAGCAGCTTGGGGAGTCAAGAGACCCAGTACTTC. As protein: CASSLGSQETQYF.

The chain joins TRBV9 to TRBJ1-3; D possibly corresponds to TRBD1 (5 bases). The CDR3 is made up of 16 amino acids. Germline loops: CDR1 SGDLS, CDR2 YYNGEE. Trimming took off 1 base at V and 0 bases at J, with 11 bases between the two ends. CDR3 sequence reads: CASSVFRGGSGNTIYF. CDR3 in DNA: TGTGCCAGCAGCGTATTCCGGGGGGGCTCTGGAAACACCATATATTTT.

The chain recombines TRBV7-2 with TRBJ2-7; D may be TRBD1 or TRBD2 (5 bases each). Trimming left V 5 bases short and J 5 bases short, with 10 bases between. There are 12 residues in the CDR3. In germline, CDR1 is SGHTA, CDR2 FQGNSA. The CDR3 region is CASSPMGDEQYF. The CDR3 DNA reads TGTGCCAGCAGCCCGATGGGGGACGAGCAGTACTTC.

The chain has TRBV6-5 and TRBJ2-5; 8 bases map to TRBD2. The CDR3 has 13 amino acids. Germline CDR1 is MNHEY and CDR2 is SVGAGI. V shed 5 bases and J 5 bases; nucleotides not matched to a gene: 4. This CDR3 reads CASSRTSWETQYF. Here the CDR3 DNA reads TGTGCCAGCAGTCGGACTAGCTGGGAGACCCAGTACTTC.

The chain is built from TRBV10-2 and TRBJ1-2; D gene unclear. V gave up 2 bases and J gave up 2 bases, with 3 bases separating them. Germline assignment: CDR1 WSHSY and CDR2 SAAADI. The CDR3 totals 12 residues. CDR3 sequence: CASSEANYGYTF. The CDR3 coding sequence is TGCGCCAGCAGTGAGGCCAACTATGGCTACACCTTC.

The V and J genes are TRBV10-1 and TRBJ2-1, with D possibly TRBD2 on 6 matching bases. V lost 3 bases to trimming and J lost 7 bases, with 13 bases between them. The CDR3 is 14 residues long. Germline V gives CDR1 WNHNN, CDR2 SYGVQD (reference sequence). In nucleotides, the CDR3 is TGCGCCAGCAGTGATATTGGCGGGATAAATGAGCAGTTCTTC. This codes for CASSDIGGINEQFF.

This rearrangement joins TRBV9 to TRBJ2-7, with TRBD2 as a possible D gene (6 bases). There are 16 residues in the CDR3. Germline V CDR1 and CDR2: SGDLS, YYNGEE. V lost 5 bases and J lost 0, with 18 bases in between. The CDR3 nucleotides are TGTGCCAGCAGTGATACCGGGACTGACATCTCCTACGAGCAGTACTTC. Protein product: CASSDTGTDISYEQYF.

The sample holds many counts of this clone. V usage is TRBV6-6 and J usage is TRBJ1-5, with TRBD1 as a possible D gene (6 bases). This CDR3 is 13 amino acids long. V lost 5 bases and J lost 7, with 12 bases in between. Per germline, CDR1 MNHNY and CDR2 SVGAGI (reference sequence). The CDR3, as DNA: TGTGCCAGCAGTCCATACAGGGAACAGCCCCAGCATTTT. Translated: CASSPYREQPQHF.

This clone was found once. V gene TRBV7-3 combines with J gene TRBJ2-1; 14 bases are a match to TRBD2. The V gene's germline CDR1 is SGHTA and CDR2 FQGTGA. V trimming: 5 bases; J trimming: 9 bases; junction bases outside the gene matches: 9. This CDR3 has 16 residues. The CDR3 loop is CASSAGTSGRSGEQFF. In DNA form, the CDR3 reads TGTGCCAGCAGCGCGGGGACTAGCGGGAGATCCGGTGAGCAGTTCTTC.

This clone occurred a few times. This chain joins TRBV6-1 and TRBJ2-6; D is unclear. Looked up from germline, CDR1 is MNHNS and CDR2 is SASEGT. V shed 11 bases and J shed 0 bases, with 11 bases lying between them. The CDR3 spans 14 residues. This chain's CDR3 is CAHKAISGANVLTF. The CDR3 nucleotides are TGTGCCCACAAGGCGATCTCTGGGGCCAACGTCCTGACTTTC.

The chain is built from TRBV7-3 and TRBJ2-1; tentatively, D is TRBD1 or TRBD2 (5 bases each). This CDR3 is 13 amino acids long. Trimming removed 3 bases from V and 9 bases from J, with 12 bases in between. Germline V CDR1 and CDR2: SGHTA, FQGTGA. The CDR3 loop reads CASSFPGPGEQFF. The CDR3 DNA reads TGTGCCAGCAGCTTCCCGGGACCAGGTGAGCAGTTCTTC.

V usage is TRBV6-1 and J usage is TRBJ2-1; a weak D match, TRBD1 (6 bases). Germline assignment: CDR1 MNHNS and CDR2 SASEGT. The CDR3 covers 13 residues. V lost 6 bases, J lost 6 bases, and 12 bases lay in between. DNA for the CDR3: TGTGCCAGCAGCCCGGGACACGTCAATGAGCAGTTCTTC. Translation: CASSPGHVNEQFF.

The chain recombines TRBV30 with TRBJ2-1, with 14 bases identical to TRBD2. Germline trimming cut 2 bases from V and 9 bases from J; bases unmatched to any gene: 3. CDR3 length: 14 amino acids. Germline lookup yields CDR1 GTSNPN and CDR2 SVGIG (reference sequence). The CDR3 sequence: CAWSIGLAGGEQFF. CDR3 in DNA: TGTGCCTGGAGTATAGGACTAGCGGGAGGTGAGCAGTTCTTC.